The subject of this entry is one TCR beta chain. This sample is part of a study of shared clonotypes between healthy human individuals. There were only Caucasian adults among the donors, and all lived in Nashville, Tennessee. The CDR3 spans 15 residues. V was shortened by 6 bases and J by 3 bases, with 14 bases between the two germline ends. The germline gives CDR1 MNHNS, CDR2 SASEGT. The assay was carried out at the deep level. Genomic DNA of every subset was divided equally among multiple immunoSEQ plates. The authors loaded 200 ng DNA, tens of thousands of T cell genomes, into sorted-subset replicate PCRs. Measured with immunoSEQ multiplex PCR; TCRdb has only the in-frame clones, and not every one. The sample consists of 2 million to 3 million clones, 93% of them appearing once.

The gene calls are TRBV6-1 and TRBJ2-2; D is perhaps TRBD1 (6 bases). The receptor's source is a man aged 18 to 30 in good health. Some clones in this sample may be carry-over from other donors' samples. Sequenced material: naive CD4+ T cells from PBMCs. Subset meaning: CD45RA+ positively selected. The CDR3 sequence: CASSQTGTHTGELFF. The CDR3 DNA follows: TGTGCCAGCAGCCAGACAGGTACCCACACCGGGGAGCTGTTTTTT.